Listed here are 26 T cell receptor beta chains from one sample, sequenced in a study of T cell changes during pregnancy in multiple sclerosis. Data came from immunoSEQ multiplex PCR; TCRdb stores just in-frame clones and leaves some out. Here the sample spans some 70,000 clones, about 92% being singletons. The starting material was CD8+ T cells from peripheral blood mononuclear cells, obtained in the third trimester of pregnancy. Source of these receptors: a female donor in good health, enrolled as a control in a pregnancy study.

This clone has a single count. This sequence joins TRBV27 and TRBJ1-2; 8 positions agree with TRBD1. J gave up 6 bases and V 4 bases, and 13 bases lay outside the gene matches. This CDR3 is built from 16 residues. Germline-derived CDR1 and CDR2 are MNHEY and SMNVEV (reference sequence). DNA for the CDR3: TGTGCCAGCAGTTCCTCCGAGGAGGACAGGGTGAATGGCTACACCTTC. As protein: CASSSSEEDRVNGYTF.

The sample holds a few counts of this clone. V gene TRBV2 combines with J gene TRBJ1-2; no reliable D call. V lost 3 bases and J 4 bases, leaving 3 bases between the germline ends. The CDR3 has 11 residues. Germline V gene lookup returns CDR1 SNHLY and CDR2 FYNNEI. The CDR3, as DNA: TGTGCCAGCAGTGACAGCTATGGCTACACCTTC. It translates to CASSDSYGYTF.

The chain has TRBV10-3 and TRBJ1-1, with 10 nucleotides matching TRBD1. Per the germline V gene, CDR1 is ENHRY and CDR2 is SYGVKD. This CDR3 has 16 residues. The trim removed 0 bases at V and 7 bases at J, leaving 8 bases unmatched. In DNA, the CDR3 is TGTGCCATCAGTGAGTCGAAAGGGGGGACAGGGGATGAAGCTTTCTTT. This gives the protein CAISESKGGTGDEAFF.

The chain links TRBV2 to TRBJ1-2; D is possibly TRBD1 (5 bases). The CDR3 length is 16 residues. The V gene lost 2 bases and the J gene lost 5 bases, with 18 bases spanning the gap. CDR1 and CDR2 (germline): SNHLY, FYNNEI. In nucleotides, the CDR3 is TGTGCCAGCAGTGAATGGTACAGGCCGGAAAATTATGGCTACACCTTC. This gives the protein CASSEWYRPENYGYTF.

The chain carries TRBV6-5 and TRBJ2-5; 11 nucleotides line up with TRBD2. The CDR3 runs 15 residues. Unmatched junction bases numbered 10, after V lost 8 bases and J lost 5 bases. From germline, CDR1 is MNHEY and CDR2 SVGAGI. CDR3 bases: TGTGCCAGCCGATACCTCGGGACTAGCGGCGAGACCCAGTACTTC. Protein sequence: CASRYLGTSGETQYF.

This clone was seen a handful of times. The CDR3 sequence: CASSPSLRYGYTF. For the CDR3, the DNA is TGTGCCAGCAGTCCTAGTTTGCGCTATGGCTACACCTTC. This chain uses TRBV6-5 with TRBJ1-2; no reliable D call. The CDR3 is 13 amino acids. Looked up from germline, CDR1 is MNHEY and CDR2 is SVGAGI. V was shortened by 5 bases and J by 4 bases, with 11 bases between the two germline ends.

This clone was detected only once. This chain connects TRBV7-2 to TRBJ2-7; tentative D call: TRBD2 (5 bases). CDR1 SGHTA and CDR2 FQGNSA come from the germline V gene. The length of the CDR3 is 15 residues. The V end was cut by 2 bases, the J end by 0 bases, with 11 bases between. CDR3 protein: CASSLNPGSSYEQYF. The DNA of the CDR3 is TGTGCCAGCAGCTTAAATCCGGGAAGCTCCTACGAGCAGTACTTC.

V is TRBV5-1 and J is TRBJ2-1; 7 bases are a match to TRBD1. Per germline, CDR1 SGHRS and CDR2 YFSETQ. The length of the CDR3 is 14 residues. The junction had 7 bases not matched to a gene; V was cut back by 4 bases and J by 6 bases. The CDR3 coding sequence is TGCGCCAGCAGCCCGGGACAGTGGGGCAATGAGCAGTTCTTC. Amino acids: CASSPGQWGNEQFF.

This clone is a singleton in its sample. This chain connects TRBV29-1 to TRBJ2-3; D might be TRBD2 (6 bases). CDR1 and CDR2 (germline): SQVTM, ANQGSEA. The CDR3 length is 15 residues. V was shortened by 3 bases and J by 5 bases, with 18 bases between the two germline ends. The DNA for the CDR3 is TGCAGCGTTGAGCTTGGCGGGGAAGCACGAGATACGCAGTATTTT. It codes for CSVELGGEARDTQYF.

This clone was picked up one time. The J gene is TRBJ1-1, the V gene TRBV6-6; TRBD1 aligns across 12 bases. The CDR3 runs to 16 residues. Germline assignment: CDR1 MNHNY and CDR2 SVGAGI (reference sequence). The trim removed 3 bases at V and 5 bases at J, leaving 7 bases unmatched. The CDR3 DNA reads TGTGCCAGCAGTTATGCCCCGGGACAGGGGGCGACTGAAGCTTTCTTT. Translated: CASSYAPGQGATEAFF.

The table lists this clone with a count of one. V and J are TRBV13 and TRBJ2-5; 11 nucleotides align to TRBD1. The V segment lost 5 bases and the J segment 5 bases; nucleotides outside the gene matches: 10. The length of the CDR3 is 16 residues. Per the germline V gene, CDR1 is PRHDT and CDR2 is FYEKMQ (reference sequence). The CDR3 loop is CASSQPGTGGEETQYF. The CDR3 coding sequence is TGTGCCAGCAGCCAACCCGGGACAGGGGGAGAGGAGACCCAGTACTTC.

The chain links TRBV27 to TRBJ2-3; 9 nucleotides agree with TRBD1. The CDR3 sequence is 16 residues long. J was trimmed by 0 bases and V by 2 bases; bases with no gene match: 3. Germline V gene data show CDR1 as MNHEY and CDR2 as SMNVEV (reference sequence). The CDR3 DNA reads as TGTGCCAGCAGTTTAGGACAGGGGTATAGCACAGATACGCAGTATTTT. Its protein product is CASSLGQGYSTDTQYF.

The genes are TRBV6-1 and TRBJ2-7; tentative D call: TRBD1 (6 bases). V was cut by 0 bases and J by 2 bases, with 17 bases left in between. The CDR3 contains 17 residues. Germline loops: CDR1 MNHNS, CDR2 SASEGT. In nucleotides, the CDR3 is TGTGCCAGCAGTGAAGCGCAGTCCACAGGGCTCGCCTACGAGCAGTACTTC. Translation: CASSEAQSTGLAYEQYF.

The chain links TRBV6-4 to TRBJ1-1, with a tentative D call TRBD1 (5 bases). The germline V gene encodes CDR1 MRHNA and CDR2 SNTAGT. V lost 7 bases and J lost 1, with 10 bases in between. The CDR3 covers 13 residues. CDR3 region: CASTDGQNTEAFF. Written as DNA, the CDR3 is TGTGCCAGCACCGATGGACAGAACACTGAAGCTTTCTTT.

The rearrangement joins TRBV4-3 to TRBJ2-2; D is uncertain. V lost 0 bases, J lost 0 bases, and 11 bases lay in between. The CDR3 runs 17 residues. Germline V gene lookup returns CDR1 LGHNA and CDR2 YSLEER. The chain's CDR3 is CASSQDRTTPNTGELFF. DNA of the CDR3: TGCGCCAGCAGCCAAGATCGAACGACTCCGAACACCGGGGAGCTGTTTTTT.

V gene TRBV6-5 combines with J gene TRBJ1-2; tentative D call: TRBD1 (6 bases). Germline V CDR1 and CDR2: MNHEY, SVGAGI. V was clipped by 10 bases and J by 3 bases, with 15 bases between them. The CDR3 covers 13 residues. CDR3 coding DNA: TGTGCCACGGGCGAACAGGGATACTATGGCTACACCTTC. Residues: CATGEQGYYGYTF.

The rearrangement links TRBV7-3 to TRBJ1-1; D gene unclear. The germline V gene encodes CDR1 SGHTA and CDR2 FQGTGA. The CDR3 contains 12 residues. The V gene lost 4 bases and the J gene lost 5 bases, with 8 bases spanning the gap. CDR3 amino acids: CASSSPGTEAFF. CDR3 bases: TGTGCCAGCAGCTCCCCGGGAACTGAAGCTTTCTTT.

The sample holds one count of this clone. V and J are TRBV4-2 and TRBJ1-2; 7 nucleotides match TRBD1. The CDR3 length is 14 residues. Trimming removed 3 bases from V and 5 bases from J; junction bases left unmatched: 6. Germline V lookup: CDR1 LGHNA, CDR2 YNFKEQ. The CDR3 region is CASSQITGEYGYTF. DNA of the CDR3: TGTGCCAGCAGCCAGATAACAGGGGAATATGGCTACACCTTC.

The chain is built from TRBV7-3 and TRBJ1-1; D is possibly TRBD1 (5 bases). Germline values: CDR1 SGHTA, CDR2 FQGTGA. This CDR3 region has 13 residues. Trimming pared 2 bases from V and 5 bases from J, leaving 9 bases between. The DNA of the CDR3 is TGTGCCAGCAGCTTACAACCAGGGACTGAAGCTTTCTTT. Protein: CASSLQPGTEAFF.

The chain links TRBV7-2 to TRBJ2-3; D might be TRBD1 (5 bases). Germline V lookup: CDR1 SGHTA, CDR2 FQGNSA. This CDR3 comprises 14 residues. Trimming took off 3 bases at V and 3 bases at J, with 10 bases between the two ends. CDR3 sequence reads: CASSFRVQTDTQYF. The CDR3 DNA reads as TGTGCCAGCAGCTTCAGGGTCCAAACAGATACGCAGTATTTT.

The rearrangement links TRBV4-1 to TRBJ2-5; 10 nucleotides line up with TRBD2. The germline gives CDR1 MGHRA, CDR2 YSYEKL. The CDR3 consists of 17 residues. The junction had 6 bases not matched to a gene; V was cut back by 0 bases and J by 2 bases. CDR3 sequence: CASSQENAAGGQETQYF. CDR3 nucleotide sequence: TGCGCCAGCAGCCAAGAAAACGCAGCGGGGGGGCAAGAGACCCAGTACTTC.

The chain links TRBV2 to TRBJ1-1; a possible D gene is TRBD1 (6 bases). V lost 0 bases and J lost 5, with 10 bases in between. The CDR3 covers 14 residues. CDR1 is SNHLY and CDR2 is FYNNEI in the germline V gene. The CDR3 sequence: CASSEALRGTEAFF. DNA for the CDR3: TGTGCCAGCAGTGAAGCGCTTAGGGGGACTGAAGCTTTCTTT. Full variable domain (remainder filled in from reference TRBV2 and TRBJ1-1): EPEVTQTPSHQVTQMGQEVILRCVPISNHLYFYWYRQILGQKVEFLVSFYNNEISEKSEIFDDQFSVERPDGSNFTLKIRSTKLEDSAMYFCASSEALRGTEAFFGQGTRLTVV.

The chain is built from TRBV5-4 and TRBJ1-5; tentatively, D is TRBD1 (5 bases). This CDR3 contains 16 residues. Germline assignment: CDR1 SGHNT and CDR2 YYREEE (reference sequence). V shed 2 bases and J shed 2 bases, with 14 bases lying between them. The CDR3 spells CASSLGGTGGNQPQHF. CDR3 coding DNA: TGTGCCAGCAGCTTAGGAGGGACGGGGGGCAATCAGCCCCAGCATTTT.

V usage is TRBV7-9 and J usage is TRBJ1-1, with no clear D. The CDR3 consists of 14 residues. Germline V gives CDR1 SEHNR, CDR2 FQNEAQ (reference sequence). V dropped 1 base and J dropped 5 bases, with 11 bases sitting between them. The CDR3 spells CASSLVDGRTEAFF. The CDR3 DNA is TGTGCCAGCAGCTTAGTGGACGGGAGAACTGAAGCTTTCTTT. Full variable domain (outside the CDR3, taken from reference TRBV7-9 and TRBJ1-1): DTGVSQNPRHKITKRGQNVTFRCDPISEHNRLYWYRQTLGQGPEFLTYFQNEAQLEKSRLLSDRFSAERPKGSFSTLEIQRTEQGDSAMYLCASSLVDGRTEAFFGQGTRLTVV.

The chain uses TRBV4-2 and TRBJ1-2; D remains unclear. The CDR3 sequence is 16 residues long. V was pared by 0 bases and J by 1 base, with 12 bases between. Per the germline V gene, CDR1 is LGHNA and CDR2 is YNFKEQ. CDR3 in DNA: TGTGCCAGCAGCCAAGATCATCGTGTCAGTAACTATGGCTACACCTTC. Translating gives CASSQDHRVSNYGYTF.

The V gene is TRBV29-1, the J gene TRBJ1-3; D possibly corresponds to TRBD1 (6 bases). This CDR3 region has 14 residues. The V gene's germline CDR1 is SQVTM and CDR2 ANQGSEA. Trimming took off 6 bases at V and 8 bases at J, with 20 bases between the two ends. The CDR3 protein is CSVHGGRNTDTIYF. The CDR3 DNA reads as TGCAGCGTCCATGGGGGCCGGAACACAGACACCATATATTTT.